This T cell receptor beta chain is from a study of OX40 agonist ivuxolimab in advanced cancers. Turning to the overall study: Ivuxolimab was an agonistic, fully human IgG2 monoclonal antibody directed against OX40 (CD134), a costimulatory receptor. Intravenous ivuxolimab was administered to patients every 2 weeks at six dose levels: 0.01, 0.1, 0.3, 1.5, 3 and 10 mg/kg. Of the roughly 51 patients in dose escalation, 19 had hepatocellular carcinoma, approximately 15 had melanoma, 9 had renal cell carcinoma and 9 had head and neck cancer. A male proportion of about 79% and a mean age of approximately 60 years, ranging from about 23 to 79, were recorded for the dose-escalation cohort. Prior anti-PD-1, anti-PD-L1 or anti-CTLA-4 therapy was permitted, and checkpoint inhibitors had been received by roughly two fifths of dose-escalation patients. Partial responses occurred in three dose-escalation patients, of whom one had hepatocellular carcinoma and two had cutaneous melanoma. The purpose of peripheral TCRbeta sequencing was to test whether ivuxolimab changed TCR sequence diversity and led to clonal T-cell expansion. The paper describes the monotherapy dose-escalation part (N of about 54 patients) of the phase I trial of ivuxolimab.

Paper-wide results and their limitations: Partial responders in the 0.1-3.0 mg/kg groups had among the lowest normalized peripheral clonal expansion, especially among CD8+ T cells. Low levels of normalized T-cell clonal expansion were also seen in some nonresponding patients. Antigen specificity was not determined for the clonally expanded peripheral T cells. Clonal expansion of both CD4+ and CD8+ blood T cells was observed from baseline to week 6 at doses 0.1 to 3.0 mg/kg. On average, CD8+ T cells showed more expanded clones than CD4+ T cells after ivuxolimab.

Patients with a history of autoimmune disease or receiving systemic immunosuppression were excluded from the trial. Peripheral blood for TCR sequencing was drawn from every dose cohort at baseline, at cycle 4 day 1 and at cycle 7 day 1. The samples were taken from a phase I, first-in-human, multicenter, open-label dose-escalation trial of ivuxolimab. Adults with locally advanced or metastatic melanoma, renal cell carcinoma, hepatocellular carcinoma or head and neck squamous cell carcinoma were enrolled in the trial. Before TCR sequencing, CD4+ and CD8+ T cells were separately sorted from peripheral blood. CDR1 MNHEY and CDR2 SVGAGI are derived from the germline V gene. From the cysteine through the phenylalanine, the CDR3 covers 14 amino acids. The sequence is cut down to CDR3 DNA, 42 bases in frame from base 1. Relative to germline, V is missing 7 bases and J is missing 2 bases, with 5 bases of the junction outside any gene match.

Comment on this clone: It has no known antigen specificity. Base qualities were left out, and no much larger clone turns up one base away.

Genomic DNA was isolated from the sorted cells so that the TCRbeta CDR3 region could be sequenced. The immunoSEQ Assay was used for sequencing of TCRbeta CDR3 regions. TCRdb retrieved this table from immuneACCESS and kept in-frame rearrangements only. Not all clones are present; in checked studies, unresolved V genes account for under half, and no reason is known for the remainder. The sample has some 110,000 clones on record, about 94% of them singletons. 0.15% to 0.17% of the sample lies in the top ten. The rearrangement joined TRBV6-5 to TRBJ2-3, and 8 bases in between align with TRBD2. The sample in question was CD4+ or CD8+ T cells sorted from blood, obtained in a trial of the OX40 agonist ivuxolimab. The TCR originated in an adult with an advanced solid tumor such as melanoma, head and neck, liver or kidney cancer. The encoded CDR3 is CASTYGGVTDTQYF. The DNA reads as follows: TGTGCCAGCACCTACGGGGGGGTCACAGATACGCAGTATTTT.